Below are 25 T cell receptor beta chains sequenced from a single sample in a study of T cell repertoires in cytomegalovirus infection. TCRdb redid the calling of the reads with MiXCR, one entry per CDR3 protein. Of a few hundred thousand distinct CDR3 sequences detected, more than 15% appear once; the ten largest clones hold around half. Sequenced: CD8+ T cells from PBMCs. These receptors all stem from a human donor in good health (CMV status not recorded). Some clones in this sample may be carry-over from other donors' samples.

The table lists this clonotype with a few counts. The chain has TRBV28 and TRBJ2-7; D remains ambiguous. The CDR3 has 12 residues. Deletions cut 8 bases from V and 6 bases from J, with 14 bases between. CDR1 and CDR2 from the germline V gene are MDHEN and SYDVKM. The CDR3 coding sequence is TGTGCCAGCGTAGAGATGTTGGGCGAGCAGTACTTC. Its protein product is CASVEMLGEQYF. The complete variable domain, with remaining parts taken from reference TRBV28 and TRBJ2-7, reads DVKVTQSSRYLVKRTGEKVFLECVQDMDHENMFWYRQDPGLGLRLIYFSYDVKMKEKGDIPEGYSVSREKKERFSLILESASTNQTSMYLCASVEMLGEQYFGPGTRLTVT.

The sample holds many counts of this clonotype. This sequence joins TRBV19 and TRBJ1-1, with TRBD1 as a possible D gene (6 bases). CDR1 and CDR2 (germline): LNHDA, SQIVND (reference sequence). Trimming cost V 6 bases and J 5 bases, with 19 bases left between them. CDR3 length equals 15 residues. Written as DNA, the CDR3 is TGTGCCAGTAGCACCACGTGGGGGCGAGGGACTGAAGCTTTCTTT. Translated: CASSTTWGRGTEAFF.

The rearrangement joins TRBV7-9 to TRBJ1-1, with 7 bases that match TRBD1. The CDR3 loop spans 14 amino acids. The trim removed 5 bases at V and 4 bases at J, leaving 7 bases unmatched. Germline V lookup: CDR1 SEHNR, CDR2 FQNEAQ (reference sequence). The CDR3 reads CASSPPGQITEAFF. CDR3 nucleotides: TGTGCCAGCAGCCCTCCGGGACAGATCACTGAAGCTTTCTTT. The whole variable domain, remainder taken from reference TRBV7-9 and TRBJ1-1, is DTGVSQNPRHKITKRGQNVTFRCDPISEHNRLYWYRQTLGQGPEFLTYFQNEAQLEKSRLLSDRFSAERPKGSFSTLEIQRTEQGDSAMYLCASSPPGQITEAFFGQGTRLTVV.

This clonotype was seen many times. V is TRBV12-3 or TRBV12-4 and J is TRBJ1-2; weak D call: TRBD1 (6 bases). Trimming stripped 4 bases from V and 4 bases from J, with 22 bases between. The CDR3 has 17 residues. CDR3 amino acids: CASSSNTGTPVGYGYTF. DNA for the CDR3: TGTGCCAGCAGTTCTAACACCGGGACACCGGTCGGCTATGGCTACACCTTC.

The rearrangement uses TRBV28 and TRBJ2-3; perhaps TRBD2 as D (6 bases). Germline assignment: CDR1 MDHEN and CDR2 SYDVKM. This CDR3 comprises 12 residues. With 10 bases removed from V and 8 bases from J, the gap between germline ends came to 16 bases. In DNA form, the CDR3 reads TGTGCCACCGGGACTCCCGATTTTACGCAGTATTTT. Its protein product is CATGTPDFTQYF.

This clonotype was observed many times. The chain is built from TRBV5-6 and TRBJ1-5, with a weak D call TRBD1 (5 bases). CDR3 length: 15 amino acids. V was clipped by 3 bases and J by 4 bases, with 14 bases between them. Germline CDR1 reads SGHDT; CDR2 reads YYEEEE. The CDR3 sequence is CASSSGWGPNQPQHF. The DNA of the CDR3 is TGTGCCAGCAGCTCCGGATGGGGACCTAATCAGCCCCAGCATTTT.

This chain joins TRBV6-5 and TRBJ2-4; D unresolved. The CDR3 runs 15 residues. Trimming stripped 8 bases from V and 0 bases from J, with 14 bases between. Germline CDR1 is MNHEY and CDR2 is SVGAGI. The CDR3 nucleotides read TGTGCCAGCTGTCGGGTCCTACCAGCCAAAAACATTCAGTACTTC. Amino acids: CASCRVLPAKNIQYF.

This chain connects TRBV2 to TRBJ1-2; D ambiguous. V lost 3 bases and J 6 bases, leaving 20 bases between the germline ends. The CDR3 loop spans 16 amino acids. Per germline, CDR1 SNHLY and CDR2 FYNNEI. CDR3 in DNA: TGTGCCAGCAGTGAGACCGGGTTTTCCGAGGCGAATGGCTACACCTTC. Encoded protein: CASSETGFSEANGYTF.

To note about this clonotype: It may be a read error: a sequence one base away is much more abundant. This rearrangement joins TRBV7-9 to TRBJ2-1; 13 nucleotides match TRBD2. With 5 bases clipped from V and 8 bases from J, the junction kept 9 bases outside the gene matches. CDR1 SEHNR and CDR2 FQNEAQ come from the germline V gene (reference sequence). The CDR3 length is 16 residues. Here the CDR3 reads CASSPAGTSGDDEQFF. DNA of the CDR3: TGTGCCAGCAGCCCGGCCGGGACTAGCGGGGACGATGAGCAGTTCTTC.

The chain joins TRBV7-3 to TRBJ2-4; TRBD2 might be the D (5 bases). Trimming cost V 0 bases and J 6 bases, with 12 bases left between them. Germline-derived CDR1 and CDR2 are SGHTA and FQGTGA. The CDR3 consists of 15 residues. The CDR3 DNA is TGTGCCAGCAGCTTAACATTACTAGGCGGAAACATTCAGTACTTC. Its translation: CASSLTLLGGNIQYF.

In regard to this clonotype: With a much larger clone just one base away, this may be a read error. The CDR3 DNA follows: TGTGCCAGCAGCCCCGGGACGGAGCGTGGAAACACCATATATTTT. Amino acids: CASSPGTERGNTIYF. This chain joins TRBV9 and TRBJ1-3; possibly TRBD1 for D (5 bases). Germline values: CDR1 SGDLS, CDR2 YYNGEE. The CDR3 runs to 15 residues. V was shortened by 4 bases and J by 3 bases, with 14 bases between the two germline ends.

The chain is built from TRBV2 and TRBJ2-5; 12 positions agree with TRBD1. Looked up from germline, CDR1 is SNHLY and CDR2 is FYNNEI. The V gene end was trimmed by 1 base and the J gene end by 2 bases; junction bases not matched to a gene: 8. This CDR3 has 18 amino acids. In DNA, the CDR3 is TGTGCCAGCAGTGAAGTCTTACCGGGACAGGGGGCTCAAGAGACCCAGTACTTC. Its translation is CASSEVLPGQGAQETQYF.

Only a few counts were recorded for this clonotype. V gene TRBV29-1 combines with J gene TRBJ2-3; tentative D call: TRBD2 (6 bases). The V end was cut by 3 bases, the J end by 5 bases, with 12 bases between. The CDR3 extends over 13 amino acids. Germline V gene lookup returns CDR1 SQVTM and CDR2 ANQGSEA. Here the CDR3 reads CSVDKRGRDTQYF. CDR3 coding DNA: TGCAGCGTTGATAAACGGGGGAGAGATACGCAGTATTTT.

This clonotype was recorded many times. The chain joins TRBV7-8 to TRBJ1-2, with D perhaps matching TRBD1 (6 bases). The V gene's germline CDR1 is SGHVS and CDR2 FQNEAQ. The CDR3 is 15 amino acids. Trimming removed 8 bases at V and 2 bases at J, with 18 bases between. This CDR3 is CASAPGSRGNYGYTF. CDR3 in DNA: TGTGCCAGCGCACCTGGAAGCAGGGGAAACTATGGCTACACCTTC.

The J gene is TRBJ2-5, the V gene TRBV7-9; no clear D gene. CDR3 length: 14 residues. The V and J ends lost 2 bases and 4 bases respectively, with 11 bases between them. Per the germline V gene, CDR1 is SEHNR and CDR2 is FQNEAQ (reference sequence). DNA of the CDR3: TGTGCCAGCAGCTTATATGATTTGGGAGAGACCCAGTACTTC. It is translated as CASSLYDLGETQYF.

This chain links TRBV19 with TRBJ1-1; D unclear. Germline values: CDR1 LNHDA, CDR2 SQIVND (reference sequence). This CDR3 is 12 amino acids long. V shed 6 bases and J shed 5 bases, with 10 bases lying between them. For the CDR3, the DNA is TGTGCCAGTAGATTTGATGGGACTGAAGCTTTCTTT. Its translation: CASRFDGTEAFF. Drawing the rest from reference TRBV19 and TRBJ1-1, the complete variable domain is DGGITQSPKYLFRKEGQNVTLSCEQNLNHDAMYWYRQDPGQGLRLIYYSQIVNDFQKGDIAEGYSVSREKKESFPLTVTSAQKNPTAFYLCASRFDGTEAFFGQGTRLTVV.

V gene TRBV12-3 or TRBV12-4 combines with J gene TRBJ1-5; D remains unclear. The CDR3 is 12 residues long. V lost 5 bases and J lost 9, with 11 bases in between. This chain's CDR3 is CASSPPGVPQHF. CDR3 DNA sequence: TGTGCCAGCAGTCCCCCTGGTGTGCCCCAGCATTTT.

Ten or more counts support this clonotype. V usage is TRBV7-9 and J usage is TRBJ1-1; no clear D. The germline CDR1 and CDR2 sequences are SEHNR and FQNEAQ (reference sequence). The V end was cut by 1 base, the J end by 3 bases, with 3 bases between. This CDR3 contains 12 residues. The CDR3 region has the DNA TGTGCCAGCAGCTTAGGGTACACTGAAGCTTTCTTT. This gives the protein CASSLGYTEAFF.

This clonotype appeared many times. The CDR3 is CASSQDLGGNEQFF. In DNA, the CDR3 is TGTGCCAGCAGCCAAGATCTAGGGGGCAATGAGCAGTTCTTC. The chain has TRBV4-2 and TRBJ2-1, with D maybe TRBD1 (6 bases). Trimming took 0 bases from V and 6 from J, leaving 9 bases between them. The CDR3 spans 14 residues. The germline CDR1 and CDR2 sequences are LGHNA and YNFKEQ.

The chain recombines TRBV6-2 or TRBV6-3 with TRBJ2-3; D is uncertain. Germline values: CDR1 MNHEY, CDR2 SVGEGT. The V end lost 2 bases, the J end lost 2 bases, and 11 bases lay between the germline ends. The CDR3 is 15 residues long. The CDR3 region has the DNA TGTGCCAGCAGTTACGGGGTAGATTCCACAGATACGCAGTATTTT. Translating it yields CASSYGVDSTDTQYF.

The chain combines TRBV5-4 with TRBJ2-1, with TRBD2 identical over 8 bases. The germline CDR1 and CDR2 sequences are SGHNT and YYREEE (reference sequence). The CDR3 runs 16 residues. J lost 4 bases, V lost 3 bases, and 9 bases had no gene match. CDR3 sequence: CASSSPGGVSYNEQFF. The CDR3 nucleotides read TGTGCCAGCAGCTCCCCGGGGGGGGTAAGTTACAATGAGCAGTTCTTC.

This clonotype was observed a handful of times. The V call is TRBV6-2 or TRBV6-3, the J call TRBJ2-7; D gene uncertain. The CDR3 length is 13 residues. V dropped 7 bases and J dropped 3 bases, with 13 bases sitting between them. Germline V CDR1 and CDR2: MNHEY, SVGEGT. Here the CDR3 DNA reads TGTGCCAGCACGCTAGGGCCGATCTACGAGCAGTACTTC. This translates into CASTLGPIYEQYF.

The CDR3, as DNA: TGTGCCAGCAGTTTTGGGAAGTACACTGAAGCTTTCTTT. Encoded protein: CASSFGKYTEAFF. The rearrangement uses TRBV27 and TRBJ1-1; D not resolved. The ends were cut back, 3 bases at V and 3 bases at J, with 8 bases in the middle. The CDR3 loop spans 13 amino acids. Germline lookup yields CDR1 MNHEY and CDR2 SMNVEV (reference sequence).

This clonotype was counted many times. The CDR3 DNA follows: TGTGCCAGCGGAGGGGGCCGGCAGCCCCAGCATTTT. Residues: CASGGGRQPQHF. The chain carries TRBV6-1 and TRBJ1-5; 7 nucleotides line up with TRBD1. With 8 bases clipped from V and 7 bases from J, the junction kept 5 bases outside the gene matches. This CDR3 region has 12 residues. Germline CDR1 is MNHNS and CDR2 is SASEGT.

This clonotype was seen many times. The chain is built from TRBV7-9 and TRBJ1-3; D gene uncertain. This CDR3 region has 13 residues. Germline V gene lookup returns CDR1 SEHNR and CDR2 FQNEAQ (reference sequence). V shed 7 bases and J shed 2 bases, with 9 bases lying between them. The CDR3 bases are TGTGCCAGCAAAATGGGTACTGGAAACACCATATATTTT. Encoded protein: CASKMGTGNTIYF.